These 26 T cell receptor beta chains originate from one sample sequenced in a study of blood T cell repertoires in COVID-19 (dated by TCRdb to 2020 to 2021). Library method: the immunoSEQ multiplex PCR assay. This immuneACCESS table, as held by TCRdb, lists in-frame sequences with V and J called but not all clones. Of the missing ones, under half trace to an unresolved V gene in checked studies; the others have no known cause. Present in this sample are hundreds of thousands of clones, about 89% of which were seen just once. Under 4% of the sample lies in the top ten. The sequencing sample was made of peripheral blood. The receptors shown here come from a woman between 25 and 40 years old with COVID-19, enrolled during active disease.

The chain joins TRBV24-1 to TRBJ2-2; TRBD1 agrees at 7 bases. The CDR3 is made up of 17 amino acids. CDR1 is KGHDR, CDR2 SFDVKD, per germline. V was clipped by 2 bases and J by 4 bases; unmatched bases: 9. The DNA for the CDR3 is TGTGCCACCAGTGATTATGACAGGGTCGGGATCACCGGGGAGCTGTTTTTT. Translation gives CATSDYDRVGITGELFF.

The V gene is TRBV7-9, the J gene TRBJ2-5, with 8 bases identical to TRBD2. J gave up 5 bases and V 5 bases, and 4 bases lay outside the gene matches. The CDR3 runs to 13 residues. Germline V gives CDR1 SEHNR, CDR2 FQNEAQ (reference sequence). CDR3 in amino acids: CASSPSGSETQYF. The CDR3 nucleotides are TGTGCCAGCAGCCCGAGCGGGAGTGAGACCCAGTACTTC.

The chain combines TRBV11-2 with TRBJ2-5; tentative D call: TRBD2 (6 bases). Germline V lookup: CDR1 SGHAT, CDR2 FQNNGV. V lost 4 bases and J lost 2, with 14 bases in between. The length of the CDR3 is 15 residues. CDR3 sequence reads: CASSSSGTPQETQYF. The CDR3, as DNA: TGTGCCAGCAGCTCCTCCGGGACTCCTCAAGAGACCCAGTACTTC.

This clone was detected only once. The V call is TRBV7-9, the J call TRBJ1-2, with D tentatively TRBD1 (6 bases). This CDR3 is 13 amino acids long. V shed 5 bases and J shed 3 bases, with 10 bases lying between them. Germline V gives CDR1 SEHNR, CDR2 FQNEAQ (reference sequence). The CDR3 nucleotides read TGTGCCAGCAGCGAGGGGGTAGACTATGGCTACACCTTC. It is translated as CASSEGVDYGYTF.

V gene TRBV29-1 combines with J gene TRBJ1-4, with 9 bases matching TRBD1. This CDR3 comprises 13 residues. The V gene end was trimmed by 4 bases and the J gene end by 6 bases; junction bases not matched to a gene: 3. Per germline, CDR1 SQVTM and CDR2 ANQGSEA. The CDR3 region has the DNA TGCAGCGTTGCGGACAGGGGCTATGAAAAACTGTTTTTT. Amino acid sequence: CSVADRGYEKLFF.

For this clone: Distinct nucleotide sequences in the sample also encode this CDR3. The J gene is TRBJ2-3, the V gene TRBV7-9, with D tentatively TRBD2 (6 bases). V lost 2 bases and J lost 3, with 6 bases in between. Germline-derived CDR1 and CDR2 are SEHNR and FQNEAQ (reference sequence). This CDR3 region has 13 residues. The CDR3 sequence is CASSLRETDTQYF. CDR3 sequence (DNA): TGTGCCAGCAGCTTACGGGAGACAGATACGCAGTATTTT.

The CDR3 DNA reads as TGTGCCAGCAGACAGAACTTCGACACCGGGGAGCTGTTTTTT. This codes for CASRQNFDTGELFF. The chain has TRBV6-5 and TRBJ2-2; D gene ambiguous. Trimming shortened V by 6 bases and J by 3 bases, and 11 bases separated the two germline ends. Germline CDR1 and CDR2: MNHEY and SVGAGI. The CDR3 is made up of 14 amino acids.

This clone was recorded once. The CDR3 region has the DNA TGTGCCAGTAGTATTAGGGGAAATATTAATTCACCCCTCCACTTT. Its protein is CASSIRGNINSPLHF. This sequence joins TRBV19 and TRBJ1-6; a possible D gene is TRBD1 (5 bases). The germline gives CDR1 LNHDA, CDR2 SQIVND (reference sequence). The CDR3 is 15 amino acids. Deletions cut 3 bases from V and 6 bases from J, with 12 bases between.

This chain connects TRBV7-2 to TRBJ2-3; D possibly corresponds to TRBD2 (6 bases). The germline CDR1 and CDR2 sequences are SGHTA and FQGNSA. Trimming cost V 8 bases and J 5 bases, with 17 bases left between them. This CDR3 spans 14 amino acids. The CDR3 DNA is TGTGCCAGCCGCCTAGCGTATCCGGGAGATACGCAGTATTTT. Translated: CASRLAYPGDTQYF. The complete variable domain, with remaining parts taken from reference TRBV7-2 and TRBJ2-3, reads GAGVSQSPSNKVTEKGKDVELRCDPISGHTALYWYRQSLGQGLEFLIYFQGNSAPDKSGLPSDRFSAERTGGSVSTLTIQRTQQEDSAVYLCASRLAYPGDTQYFGPGTRLTVL.

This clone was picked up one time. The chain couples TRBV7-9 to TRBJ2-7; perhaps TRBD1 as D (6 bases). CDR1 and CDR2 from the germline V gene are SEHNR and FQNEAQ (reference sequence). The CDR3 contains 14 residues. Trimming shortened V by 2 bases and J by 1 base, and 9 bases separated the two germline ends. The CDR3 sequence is CASSLSGQSYEQYF. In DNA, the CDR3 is TGTGCCAGCAGCTTATCCGGACAGTCCTACGAGCAGTACTTC.

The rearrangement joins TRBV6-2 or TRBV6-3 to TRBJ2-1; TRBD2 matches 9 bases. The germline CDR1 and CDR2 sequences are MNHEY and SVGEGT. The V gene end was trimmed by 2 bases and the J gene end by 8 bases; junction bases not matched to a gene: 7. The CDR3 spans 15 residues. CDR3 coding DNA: TGTGCCAGCAGTTACAGGACGACTAGCGGCGATGAGCAGTTCTTC. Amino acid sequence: CASSYRTTSGDEQFF.

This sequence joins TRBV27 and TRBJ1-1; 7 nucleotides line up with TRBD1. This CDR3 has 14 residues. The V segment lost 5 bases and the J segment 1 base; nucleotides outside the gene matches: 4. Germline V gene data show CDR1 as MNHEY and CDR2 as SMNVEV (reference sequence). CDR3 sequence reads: CASSQQGSNTEAFF. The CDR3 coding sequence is TGTGCCAGCAGTCAACAGGGGTCGAACACTGAAGCTTTCTTT.

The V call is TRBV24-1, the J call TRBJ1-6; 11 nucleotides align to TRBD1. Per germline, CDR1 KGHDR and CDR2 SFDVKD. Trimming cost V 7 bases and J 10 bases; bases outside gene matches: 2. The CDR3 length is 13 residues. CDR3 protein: CATSGTGGSPLHF. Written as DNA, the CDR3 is TGTGCCACCAGCGGGACAGGGGGGTCACCCCTCCACTTT.

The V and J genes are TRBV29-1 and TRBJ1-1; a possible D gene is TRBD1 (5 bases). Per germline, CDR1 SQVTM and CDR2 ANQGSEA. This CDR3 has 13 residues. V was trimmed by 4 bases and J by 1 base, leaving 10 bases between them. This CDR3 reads CSVGRGGNTEAFF. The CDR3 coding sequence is TGCAGCGTTGGTCGGGGGGGGAACACTGAAGCTTTCTTT.

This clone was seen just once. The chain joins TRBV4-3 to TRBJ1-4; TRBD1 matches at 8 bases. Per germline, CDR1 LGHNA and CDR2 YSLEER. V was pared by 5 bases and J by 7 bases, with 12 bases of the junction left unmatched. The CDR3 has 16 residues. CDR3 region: CASSLNRQGAGEKLFF. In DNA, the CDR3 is TGCGCCAGCAGCTTAAACCGCCAGGGGGCCGGTGAAAAACTGTTTTTT.

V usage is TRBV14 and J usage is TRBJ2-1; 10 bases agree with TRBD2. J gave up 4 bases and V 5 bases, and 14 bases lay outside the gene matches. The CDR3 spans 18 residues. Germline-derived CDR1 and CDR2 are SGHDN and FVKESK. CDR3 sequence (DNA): TGTGCCAGCAGCGTAAGGAGGCCTAGCGGGAGATTTTACAATGAGCAGTTCTTC. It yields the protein CASSVRRPSGRFYNEQFF.

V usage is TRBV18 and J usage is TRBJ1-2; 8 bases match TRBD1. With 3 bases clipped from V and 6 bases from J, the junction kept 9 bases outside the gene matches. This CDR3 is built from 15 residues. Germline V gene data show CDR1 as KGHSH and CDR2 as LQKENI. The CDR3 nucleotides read TGTGCCAGCTCACCGTGGACAGGGTCGGAGGATGGCTACACCTTC. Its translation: CASSPWTGSEDGYTF.

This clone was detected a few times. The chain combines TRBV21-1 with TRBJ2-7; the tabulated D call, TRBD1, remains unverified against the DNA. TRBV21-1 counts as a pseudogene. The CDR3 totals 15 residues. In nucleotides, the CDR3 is TGTGCCAGCAGCACCCCAGACAGGTACTCCTACGAGCAGTACTTC. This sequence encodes CASSTPDRYSYEQYF.

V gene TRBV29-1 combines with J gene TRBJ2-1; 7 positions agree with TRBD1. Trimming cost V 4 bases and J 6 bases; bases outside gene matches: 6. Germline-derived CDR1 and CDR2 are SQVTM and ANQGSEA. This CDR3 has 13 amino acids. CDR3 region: CSVAQGRANEQFF. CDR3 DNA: TGCAGCGTTGCACAGGGGCGGGCCAATGAGCAGTTCTTC.

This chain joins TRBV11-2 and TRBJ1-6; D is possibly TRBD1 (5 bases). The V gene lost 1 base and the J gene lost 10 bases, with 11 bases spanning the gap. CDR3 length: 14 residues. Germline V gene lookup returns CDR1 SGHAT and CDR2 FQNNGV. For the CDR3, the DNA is TGTGCCAGCAGCTTAGGGGGGGAGGGATCACCCCTCCACTTT. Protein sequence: CASSLGGEGSPLHF.

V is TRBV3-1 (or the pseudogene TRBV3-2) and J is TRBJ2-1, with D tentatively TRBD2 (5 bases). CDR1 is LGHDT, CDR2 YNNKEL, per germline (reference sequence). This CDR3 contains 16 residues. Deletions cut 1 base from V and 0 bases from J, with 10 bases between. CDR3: CASSQAPGDSYNEQFF. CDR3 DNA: TGTGCCAGCAGCCAAGCCCCCGGGGACTCCTACAATGAGCAGTTCTTC.

DNA of the CDR3: TGTGCCAGCAGTCACCCCATATCTGGACAGTCGTGGTCAGATACGCAGTATTTT. Amino acid sequence: CASSHPISGQSWSDTQYF. The V call is TRBV9, the J call TRBJ2-3; possible D gene TRBD1, 6 bases. Germline loops: CDR1 SGDLS, CDR2 YYNGEE. V gave up 5 bases and J gave up 4 bases, with 26 bases separating them. There are 18 residues in the CDR3. The full variable domain, with the rest looked up from reference TRBV9 and TRBJ2-3, is DSGVTQTPKHLITATGQRVTLRCSPRSGDLSVYWYQQSLDQGLQFLIQYYNGEERAKGNILERFSAQQFPDLHSELNLSSLELGDSALYFCASSHPISGQSWSDTQYFGPGTRLTVL.

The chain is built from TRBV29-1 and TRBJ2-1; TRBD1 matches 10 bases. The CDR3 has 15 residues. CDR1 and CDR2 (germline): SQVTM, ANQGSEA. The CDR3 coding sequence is TGCAGTATCTCTGGGGGGGACAGGGGACCCAATGAGCAGTTCTTC. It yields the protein CSISGGDRGPNEQFF.

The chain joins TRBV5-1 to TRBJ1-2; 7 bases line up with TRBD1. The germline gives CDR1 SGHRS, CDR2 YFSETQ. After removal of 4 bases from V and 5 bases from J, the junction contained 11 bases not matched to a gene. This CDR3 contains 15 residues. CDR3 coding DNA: TGCGCCAGCAGCCCTCGGGAGGGGGCGCATTATGGCTACACCTTC. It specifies CASSPREGAHYGYTF.

CDR3 loop: CAISEGGGNTIYF. DNA of the CDR3: TGTGCCATCAGTGAGGGAGGTGGAAACACCATATATTTT. The J gene is TRBJ1-3, the V gene TRBV10-3; D not resolved. Germline CDR1 reads ENHRY; CDR2 reads SYGVKD. The germline V and J ends were trimmed by 2 bases and 3 bases, with 5 bases remaining between them. The CDR3 runs 13 residues.

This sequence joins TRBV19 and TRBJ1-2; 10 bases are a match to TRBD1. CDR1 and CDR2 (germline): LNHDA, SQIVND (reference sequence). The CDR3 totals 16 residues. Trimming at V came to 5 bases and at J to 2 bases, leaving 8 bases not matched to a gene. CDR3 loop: CASSAQRQGANYGYTF. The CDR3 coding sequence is TGTGCCAGTAGTGCCCAACGACAGGGGGCCAACTATGGCTACACCTTC. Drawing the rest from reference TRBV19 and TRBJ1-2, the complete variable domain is DGGITQSPKYLFRKEGQNVTLSCEQNLNHDAMYWYRQDPGQGLRLIYYSQIVNDFQKGDIAEGYSVSREKKESFPLTVTSAQKNPTAFYLCASSAQRQGANYGYTFGSGTRLTVV.